This is a list of T cell receptor beta chains from one sample in a study of blood T cell repertoires in COVID-19. This table comes from immunoSEQ multiplex PCR, and its TCRdb copy is limited to in-frame clones, with some not included. The sample shows around 250,000 clones, 83% of them seen only once. The source material was peripheral blood. The source is a man aged 80 or over with acute or convalescent COVID-19. Each CDR3 is given with its conserved first and last residue. D genes are given only for firm matches. Expanded clones are given a class, and other clones once, few, many or no size at all.

j_call clone_size v_call d_call cdr3_aa cdr3_nt
TRBJ1-1 NA TRBV20-1 NA CSTGVNTEAFF TGCTCCACCGGGGTGAACACTGAAGCTTTCTTT
TRBJ1-2 NA TRBV27 TRBD1 CASSSMDRGRGYGYTF TGTGCCAGCAGTTCCATGGACAGGGGGCGCGGGTATGGCTACACCTTC
TRBJ2-1 NA TRBV5-1 NA CASSLSTSSYNEQFF TGCGCCAGCAGCTTGAGTACCAGCTCCTACAATGAGCAGTTCTTC
TRBJ2-5 NA TRBV5-4 TRBD1 CASSSGTLTGAETQYF TGTGCCAGCAGCTCAGGAACCCTGACAGGGGCAGAGACCCAGTACTTC
TRBJ1-5 NA TRBV18 NA CASSPADQPQHF TGTGCCAGCTCACCGGCGGATCAGCCCCAGCATTTT
TRBJ1-1 NA TRBV5-1 NA CASSLKGGLNTEAFF TGCGCCAGCAGCTTGAAGGGGGGGCTTAACACTGAAGCTTTCTTT
TRBJ2-1 NA TRBV28 TRBD1 CASSPRGQSSYNEQFF TGTGCCAGCAGCCCAAGGGGGCAAAGCTCCTACAATGAGCAGTTCTTC
TRBJ2-2 NA TRBV3-1/TRBV3-2 NA CASSQDSGVRTGELFF TGTGCCAGCAGCCAAGATTCGGGGGTGCGCACCGGGGAGCTGTTTTTT
TRBJ2-7 few TRBV5-5 TRBD2 CASSRRGGAPSEQYF TGTGCCAGCAGCCGGCGGGGGGGAGCTCCTTCCGAGCAGTACTTC
TRBJ2-2 NA TRBV27 NA CASRGGGTGELFF TGTGCCAGCAGGGGAGGGGGCACCGGGGAGCTGTTTTTT
TRBJ2-6 NA TRBV18 NA CASSPQSSGANVLTF TGTGCCAGCTCACCGCAGTCCTCTGGGGCCAACGTCCTGACTTTC
TRBJ1-6 NA TRBV5-4 TRBD1 CASSSLTGMSPLHF TGTGCCAGCAGCTCCCTGACAGGGATGTCACCCCTCCACTTT
TRBJ2-7 NA TRBV3-1/TRBV3-2 TRBD2 CASSLSGGVYEQYF TGTGCCAGCAGTTTGAGCGGGGGGGTTTACGAGCAGTACTTC
TRBJ2-5 NA TRBV24-1 NA CATSVGQWQETQYF TGTGCCACCAGTGTCGGACAGTGGCAAGAGACCCAGTACTTC
TRBJ2-1 NA TRBV5-1 TRBD2 CASSSQVAGAGNEQFF TGCGCCAGCAGCTCCCAGGTAGCGGGAGCTGGCAATGAGCAGTTCTTC
TRBJ2-1 NA TRBV29-1 NA CSVNRLLGGVSYNEQFF TGCAGCGTGAACCGACTTTTGGGGGGAGTCTCCTACAATGAGCAGTTCTTC
TRBJ2-7 few TRBV28 TRBD2 CASSLRLGGDEQYF TGTGCCAGCAGTTTACGTCTCGGGGGGGACGAGCAGTACTTC
TRBJ2-6 NA TRBV2 NA CASSGSSGANVLTF TGTGCCAGCAGTGGGAGCTCTGGGGCCAACGTCCTGACTTTC